One sample yielded the 3 T cell receptor beta chains listed below, sequenced in a study of vaccination effects on CD4 cells after COVID-19. Generated by immunoSEQ multiplex PCR, the TCRdb table keeps only in-frame clones and is missing some. The sample shows about 30,000 clones, about 73% of them seen only once. These receptors lack a known antigen. ViraFEST expansion of antigen-specific CD4+ T cells with viral peptide pools preceded sequencing. The authors isolated CD4+ T cells after roughly 10 days of culture. All participants had two doses of either the BNT162b2 or mRNA-1273 vaccine. The sample consisted of CD4+ T cells from PBMCs cultured with HCoV-OC43 spike peptides, taken after COVID-19 vaccination. Subset given: HCoV-OC43 spike overlapping peptide pool stimulation. Receptors were obtained from a human donor who received a COVID-19 vaccine.

This sequence joins TRBV4-1 and TRBJ2-3; tentative D call: TRBD1 (7 bases). The CDR3 extends over 16 amino acids. Between the trimmed V and J ends, which lost 2 bases and 3 bases, there was a span of 15 bases. CDR1 is MGHRA and CDR2 is YSYEKL in the germline V gene. CDR3 region: CASSQKLADRTDTQYF. DNA of the CDR3: TGCGCCAGCAGCCAAAAATTAGCGGACAGGACAGATACGCAGTATTTT.

The CDR3 sequence: CASSVTGTDSPLHF. DNA of the CDR3: TGTGCCAGCAGTGTAACCGGGACAGATTCACCCCTCCACTTT. The J gene is TRBJ1-6, the V gene TRBV9; 7 positions match TRBD1. V lost 5 bases and J lost 8; bases outside the gene matches: 7. CDR1 and CDR2 from the germline V gene are SGDLS and YYNGEE. The CDR3 has 14 residues.

CDR3 region: CASSSIAGMRGASTDTQYF. CDR3 nucleotide sequence: TGCGCCAGCAGCTCTATAGCAGGGATGCGGGGGGCTAGCACAGATACGCAGTATTTT. This chain connects TRBV5-1 to TRBJ2-3, with 8 bases lining up with TRBD2. Germline V gene data show CDR1 as SGHRS and CDR2 as YFSETQ. This CDR3 is 19 amino acids long. The V gene end was trimmed by 3 bases and the J gene end by 0 bases; junction bases not matched to a gene: 15.